This T cell receptor (beta chain) was captured in a study of blood T cell repertoires in COVID-19. Study at large: The United States, Italy and Spain supplied acute and convalescent COVID-19 samples. In each case, the material was cDNA or gDNA derived from T cells, B-cell-depleted T cells, or PBMCs.

The length of the CDR3 is 17 residues. V lost 1 base and J lost 3, with 18 bases in between. Germline CDR1 and CDR2: WSHSY and SAAADI. As originally analysed: Reference gene primer amplification gave nucleated cell count estimates. Sequencing was performed with immunoSEQ multiplex PCR; in TCRdb, only in-frame clones are kept and a portion is missing. The D gene and trimming were derived from the DNA, and the V and J assignments and clone size from that table. Of some 670,000 clones listed, 85% to 90% are singletons. What was sequenced was peripheral blood. The chain couples TRBV10-2 to TRBJ1-1; no clear D. The sequence was collected from a woman aged 18-29 years with acute or convalescent COVID-19. The CDR3: CASSEWWSALGDTEAFF. CDR3 coding DNA: TGCGCCAGCAGTGAGTGGTGGTCAGCCCTAGGCGACACTGAAGCTTTCTTT.